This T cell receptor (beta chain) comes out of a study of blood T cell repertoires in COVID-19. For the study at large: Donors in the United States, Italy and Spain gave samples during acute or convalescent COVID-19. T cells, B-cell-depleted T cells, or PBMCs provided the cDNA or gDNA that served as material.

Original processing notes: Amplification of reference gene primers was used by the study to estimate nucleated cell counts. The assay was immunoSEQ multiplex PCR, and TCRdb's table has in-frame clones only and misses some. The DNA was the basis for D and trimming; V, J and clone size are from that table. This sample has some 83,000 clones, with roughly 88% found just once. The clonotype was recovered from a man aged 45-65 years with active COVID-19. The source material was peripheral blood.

The chain's CDR3 is CAISARQRPGELFF. In DNA form, the CDR3 reads TGTGCCATCAGTGCACGACAAAGGCCCGGGGAGCTGTTTTTT. The chain combines TRBV10-3 with TRBJ2-2; no clear D. The CDR3 extends over 14 amino acids. Germline CDR1 reads ENHRY; CDR2 reads SYGVKD. V was clipped by 4 bases and J by 6 bases, with 12 bases between them.